This T cell receptor beta chain was recovered during a study of shared clonotypes between healthy human individuals. Terminally differentiated effector memory CD45RA+ cells were excluded by CCR7 positive selection of CD45RO-negative cells. Produced via immunoSEQ multiplex PCR; TCRdb's table is partial and in-frame only. The sample has around 1.9 million clones, 80% to 95% seen once. The trim removed 10 bases at V and 4 bases at J, leaving 10 bases unmatched. There are 15 residues in the CDR3. Germline CDR1 reads MDHEN; CDR2 reads SYDVKM. Study results and caveats: Investigators collected only blood, and repertoires in tissues likely differ.

This clone was seen only a few times. Its cognate antigen is unknown. This sequence originates from a man in his late teens or twenties in good health. Some clones in this sample may be carry-over from other donors' samples. The specimen was naive CD8+ T cells from PBMCs. This rearrangement joins TRBV28 to TRBJ2-2; 9 bases are shared with TRBD1. The CDR3 coding sequence is TGTGCCACGACACCGGGACAGGGAGGCACCGGGGAGCTGTTTTTT. Translated: CATTPGQGGTGELFF.